This T cell receptor beta chain stems from a study of T-cell reconstitution after alpha-beta-depleted transplantation in children. The CDR3 contains 17 residues. Germline trimming cut 3 bases from V and 2 bases from J; bases unmatched to any gene: 12. Unique molecular identifiers were incorporated into the prepared TCRbeta library. TCRdb re-analysed the PCR reads in MiXCR, keeping a single row per CDR3 protein. This sample yields some 500,000 distinct CDR3 sequences, of which around 17% are seen a single time; roughly 3.3% belongs to the top ten. The sequenced sample was PBMCs from the stem cell graft donor, obtained from the stem cell graft. The chain combines TRBV12-3 or TRBV12-4 with TRBJ2-5; TRBD2 agrees at 7 bases. This TCR was recovered from a human donor who donated a stem cell graft to a child with acute lymphoblastic leukemia. DNA for the CDR3: TGTGCCAGCAGTTTTGGCGGGAGCCTACCTAATCAAGAGACCCAGTACTTC. This translates into CASSFGGSLPNQETQYF.